The following is a T cell receptor (beta chain) sequence with its context. Its antigen remains unknown. The data derive from a study of post-analysis software for immune sequencing data. Study results and caveats: Five TRBV segments, including TRBV5-6, TRBV5-1 and TRBV20-1, were more frequent in patients than controls. People with multiple sclerosis had a significantly lower normalized Chao1 diversity than controls did.

This CDR3 region has 15 residues. Germline V gene data show CDR1 as KGHSH and CDR2 as LQKENI. Trimming removed 1 base from V and 6 bases from J, with 15 bases in between. cDNA libraries of TCR beta carried unique molecular identifiers. T cells numbering roughly 0.9 to 10 million yielded cDNA molecules that totaled about 500,000. TCRdb re-called the PCR reads through MiXCR, storing one row per CDR3 protein. The sample consists of 650,000 to 900,000 distinct CDR3 sequences, just over 45% of them appearing once. Sequenced material: blood. This chain joins TRBV18 and TRBJ1-2; D gene ambiguous. The receptor was derived from a girl aged 10-17 years with multiple sclerosis. CDR3 DNA sequence: TGTGCCAGCTCACCACAGGCGGGATCCGTTGATGGCTACACCTTC. Its translation: CASSPQAGSVDGYTF.